Following are 31 T cell receptor beta chains from one sample sequenced in a study of CD8 T cells in Susac syndrome. Reverse transcription of about 0.5 to 1 ug RNA used random hexamers. Each CDR3 protein gets one entry after TCRdb re-called the immunoSEQ multiplex PCR reads with MiXCR. Found here are around 170,000 distinct CDR3 sequences, roughly 95% of them singletons; the top ten hold about 0.12%. Source material: CD4+ T cells from PBMCs. These receptors originate from a human donor with Susac syndrome.

The rearrangement joins TRBV2 to TRBJ1-4, with D unclear. The V gene lost 5 bases and the J gene lost 8 bases, with 15 bases spanning the gap. The CDR3 length is 14 residues. Per the germline V gene, CDR1 is SNHLY and CDR2 is FYNNEI. This CDR3 reads CASSQSITSEKLFF. Here the CDR3 DNA reads TGTGCCAGCAGTCAATCCATTACCTCGGAAAAACTGTTTTTT.

The V call is TRBV3-1, the J call TRBJ1-1; D is uncertain. Germline CDR1 is LGHDT and CDR2 is YNNKEL (reference sequence). The CDR3 has 13 residues. V lost 1 base to trimming and J lost 5 bases, with 8 bases between them. The CDR3 protein is CASSQVGGTEAFF. Here the CDR3 DNA reads TGTGCCAGCAGCCAAGTAGGAGGGACTGAAGCTTTCTTT.

The V call is TRBV29-1, the J call TRBJ2-7; a possible D gene is TRBD1 (6 bases). The V gene lost 8 bases and the J gene lost 5 bases, with 19 bases spanning the gap. Germline assignment: CDR1 SQVTM and CDR2 ANQGSEA. The CDR3 extends over 13 amino acids. The CDR3 protein is CSIIVGGFDEQYF. As DNA, the CDR3 is TGCAGCATTATCGTAGGGGGTTTTGACGAGCAGTACTTC.

V and J are TRBV30 and TRBJ2-1; 7 positions agree with TRBD2. Germline lookup yields CDR1 GTSNPN and CDR2 SVGIG (reference sequence). The CDR3 loop spans 12 amino acids. V shed 0 bases, J shed 10 bases, and the junction held 3 bases outside the gene matches. In DNA form, the CDR3 reads TGTGCCTGGAGTGTCCTTAGCGGGGAGCAGTTCTTC. Its translation: CAWSVLSGEQFF.

This chain links TRBV2 with TRBJ1-5; D might be TRBD1 (6 bases). This CDR3 has 14 residues. Germline assignment: CDR1 SNHLY and CDR2 FYNNEI. Trimming pared 3 bases from V and 3 bases from J, leaving 9 bases between. In DNA form, the CDR3 reads TGTGCCAGCAGTGAGGACAGTTACAATCAGCCCCAGCATTTT. Translated: CASSEDSYNQPQHF.

This clonotype has only one observation. The chain uses TRBV3-1 and TRBJ2-1; 8 nucleotides line up with TRBD1. J lost 3 bases, V lost 6 bases, and 10 bases had no gene match. The length of the CDR3 is 16 residues. CDR1 is LGHDT, CDR2 YNNKEL, per germline (reference sequence). The CDR3 reads CASSLPPGTGYNEQFF. The CDR3 DNA is TGTGCCAGCAGTTTACCGCCCGGGACAGGCTACAATGAGCAGTTCTTC.

This chain connects TRBV15 to TRBJ1-2; TRBD1 is a possible D gene (5 bases). Germline V gives CDR1 LNHNV, CDR2 YYDKDF (reference sequence). The CDR3 has 15 amino acids. The V gene lost 2 bases and the J gene lost 4 bases, with 14 bases spanning the gap. CDR3 residues: CATSRTTGTSYGYTF. In DNA form, the CDR3 reads TGTGCCACCAGCAGAACAACCGGGACTAGCTATGGCTACACCTTC.

The chain carries TRBV6-2 or TRBV6-3 and TRBJ1-2, with D maybe TRBD1 (6 bases). Trimming took off 6 bases at V and 6 bases at J, with 14 bases between the two ends. Per germline, CDR1 MNHEY and CDR2 SVGEGT. The CDR3 spans 13 residues. CDR3 nucleotide sequence: TGTGCCAGCAGCGGATACAGGGACAATGGCTACACCTTC. This sequence encodes CASSGYRDNGYTF.

The V and J genes are TRBV29-1 and TRBJ2-1; possibly TRBD2 for D (6 bases). Germline V gives CDR1 SQVTM, CDR2 ANQGSEA. V dropped 4 bases and J dropped 9 bases, with 16 bases sitting between them. This CDR3 spans 13 amino acids. Here the CDR3 DNA reads TGCAGCGTTGGGGAGCGGGTGGGTCGTGAGCAGTTCTTC. Amino acid sequence: CSVGERVGREQFF.

The chain combines TRBV20-1 with TRBJ1-4; D is undetermined. The CDR3 has 17 residues. CDR1 DFQATT and CDR2 SNEGSKA come from the germline V gene (reference sequence). V gave up 0 bases and J gave up 5 bases, with 19 bases separating them. In DNA, the CDR3 is TGCAGTGCTAGAGATCGTTCCGGAACAGCCACAAATGAAAAACTGTTTTTT. Protein product: CSARDRSGTATNEKLFF.

This rearrangement joins TRBV20-1 to TRBJ2-7; 7 bases agree with TRBD1. CDR3 length: 11 amino acids. CDR1 is DFQATT and CDR2 is SNEGSKA in the germline V gene (reference sequence). V shed 3 bases and J 4 bases; nucleotides not matched to a gene: 0. CDR3 sequence reads: CSARTGYEQYF. For the CDR3, the DNA is TGCAGTGCTAGGACAGGGTACGAGCAGTACTTC.

The V call is TRBV2, the J call TRBJ1-5; no clear D gene. The V end lost 6 bases, the J end lost 7 bases, and 19 bases lay between the germline ends. This CDR3 contains 15 residues. Germline CDR1 reads SNHLY; CDR2 reads FYNNEI. The CDR3, as DNA: TGTGCCAGCAGGAGAGGCAAAGGGTGGTGGCAGCCCCAGCATTTT. This codes for CASRRGKGWWQPQHF.

V gene TRBV15 combines with J gene TRBJ2-3, with D perhaps TRBD1 (5 bases). Germline assignment: CDR1 LNHNV and CDR2 YYDKDF (reference sequence). This CDR3 has 15 residues. V was shortened by 0 bases and J by 6 bases, with 13 bases between the two germline ends. The CDR3 loop reads CATSRDGRAIDTQYF. The DNA for the CDR3 is TGTGCCACCAGCAGAGATGGCAGGGCGATTGATACGCAGTATTTT.

This sequence joins TRBV6-5 and TRBJ2-2; no reliable D call. This CDR3 spans 15 amino acids. The germline gives CDR1 MNHEY, CDR2 SVGAGI. Trimming pared 0 bases from V and 3 bases from J, leaving 8 bases between. The CDR3 loop is CASSYSNRDTGELFF. CDR3 in DNA: TGTGCCAGCAGTTACTCCAACAGAGACACCGGGGAGCTGTTTTTT.

This clonotype occurred once. The V and J genes are TRBV6-5 and TRBJ1-2, with TRBD1 as a possible D gene (5 bases). V was trimmed by 0 bases and J by 6 bases, leaving 14 bases between them. This CDR3 is built from 15 residues. CDR1 is MNHEY, CDR2 SVGAGI, per germline. This CDR3 is CASSYSRGEGNGYTF. CDR3 bases: TGTGCCAGCAGTTACTCTAGGGGCGAGGGGAATGGCTACACCTTC.

The V and J genes are TRBV27 and TRBJ1-2; 7 positions match TRBD1. The J segment lost 8 bases and the V segment lost 5 bases, leaving 14 bases of the junction unmatched. This CDR3 is built from 15 residues. CDR1 MNHEY and CDR2 SMNVEV come from the germline V gene (reference sequence). The CDR3 DNA reads as TGTGCCAGCAGTAAAAAGTCCGGGACAGAGGACGGCTACACCTTC. Amino acid sequence: CASSKKSGTEDGYTF.

This chain links TRBV29-1 with TRBJ1-1; D call uncertain. V lost 3 bases and J 4 bases, leaving 15 bases between the germline ends. The CDR3 spans 14 residues. Looked up from germline, CDR1 is SQVTM and CDR2 is ANQGSEA. CDR3 residues: CSVDISGITTEAFF. DNA for the CDR3: TGCAGCGTTGACATAAGCGGGATAACCACTGAAGCTTTCTTT.

This sequence joins TRBV5-1 and TRBJ1-3, with D hard to call. Germline V gene data show CDR1 as SGHRS and CDR2 as YFSETQ. The CDR3 is 14 residues long. Trimming left V 5 bases short and J 0 bases short, with 9 bases between. The CDR3 spells CASRTGYSGNTIYF. The DNA of the CDR3 is TGCGCCAGCAGGACGGGATACTCTGGAAACACCATATATTTT.

V is TRBV11-3 and J is TRBJ2-2, with D unclear. The CDR3 is 13 residues long. V lost 0 bases and J lost 4, with 3 bases in between. CDR1 and CDR2 (germline): SGHNT, YENEEA. In DNA, the CDR3 is TGTGCCAGCAGCTTAGACTTCACCGGGGAGCTGTTTTTT. It translates to CASSLDFTGELFF.

The rearrangement links TRBV19 to TRBJ2-1; TRBD1 matches 8 bases. The CDR3 contains 14 residues. Trimming cost V 7 bases and J 4 bases; bases outside gene matches: 6. CDR1 and CDR2 from the germline V gene are LNHDA and SQIVND (reference sequence). This chain's CDR3 is CASKGQGFYNEQFF. CDR3 sequence (DNA): TGTGCCAGTAAAGGACAGGGATTTTACAATGAGCAGTTCTTC.

The chain uses TRBV30 and TRBJ1-2; D possibly corresponds to TRBD1 (5 bases). The germline V gene encodes CDR1 GTSNPN and CDR2 SVGIG (reference sequence). V lost 3 bases and J 3 bases, leaving 11 bases between the germline ends. CDR3 length equals 13 residues. The CDR3 DNA reads TGTGCCTGGAGAGGGTGGGGCGACTATGGCTACACCTTC. It encodes CAWRGWGDYGYTF.

The chain combines TRBV15 with TRBJ1-2; weak D call: TRBD1 (5 bases). Germline CDR1 LNHNV, CDR2 YYDKDF (reference sequence). Between the trimmed V and J ends, which lost 0 bases and 8 bases, there was a span of 19 bases. CDR3 length: 16 residues. CDR3 in DNA: TGTGCCACCAGCAGAGATCCAACTGGGGGTCGATTAGGCTACACCTTC. It codes for CATSRDPTGGRLGYTF.

The chain employs TRBV7-9 and TRBJ1-5, with D perhaps TRBD1 (5 bases). Looked up from germline, CDR1 is SEHNR and CDR2 is FQNEAQ (reference sequence). This CDR3 region has 16 residues. Trimming stripped 1 base from V and 2 bases from J, with 12 bases between. This CDR3 is CASSLVGVGGNQPQHF. CDR3 sequence (DNA): TGTGCCAGCAGCTTAGTGGGGGTAGGGGGCAATCAGCCCCAGCATTTT. The full variable domain, rest sourced from reference TRBV7-9 and TRBJ1-5, is DTGVSQNPRHKITKRGQNVTFRCDPISEHNRLYWYRQTLGQGPEFLTYFQNEAQLEKSRLLSDRFSAERPKGSFSTLEIQRTEQGDSAMYLCASSLVGVGGNQPQHFGDGTRLSIL.

The CDR3 loop reads CASSQGPGGLASTDTQYF. CDR3 in DNA: TGTGCCAGCAGCCAAGGGCCTGGGGGACTAGCGTCGACAGATACGCAGTATTTT. The rearrangement uses TRBV4-2 and TRBJ2-3, with TRBD2 identical over 10 bases. V trimming: 1 base; J trimming: 3 bases; junction bases outside the gene matches: 10. The CDR3 covers 18 residues. CDR1 and CDR2 (germline): LGHNA, YNFKEQ.

A single count supports this clonotype. The gene calls are TRBV29-1 and TRBJ2-7; D unresolved. Trimming removed 0 bases at V and 0 bases at J, with 6 bases between. The CDR3 runs 13 residues. Germline V lookup: CDR1 SQVTM, CDR2 ANQGSEA. CDR3 in amino acids: CSVEDAASYEQYF. CDR3 DNA: TGCAGCGTTGAAGATGCGGCCTCCTACGAGCAGTACTTC.

The chain employs TRBV6-6 and TRBJ2-7; the D call may be TRBD1 or TRBD2 (6 bases each). The CDR3 covers 16 residues. CDR1 and CDR2 (germline): MNHNY, SVGAGI (reference sequence). The V gene lost 2 bases and the J gene lost 4 bases, with 18 bases spanning the gap. The DNA for the CDR3 is TGTGCCAGCAGTTACGGACCATCCGGGGGCGGATACGAGCAGTACGTC. Its protein is CASSYGPSGGGYEQYV.

V is TRBV27 and J is TRBJ1-4; no reliable D call. This CDR3 has 14 amino acids. Germline CDR1 MNHEY, CDR2 SMNVEV (reference sequence). V was trimmed by 0 bases and J by 10 bases, leaving 12 bases between them. The CDR3 DNA reads TGTGCCAGCAGTTTATCAGCAGTTCCTGGAAAACTGTTTTTT. Residues: CASSLSAVPGKLFF.

This clonotype was recorded only once. V and J are TRBV2 and TRBJ2-2; 7 positions match TRBD2. The CDR3 covers 15 residues. The V gene's germline CDR1 is SNHLY and CDR2 FYNNEI. Germline trimming cut 2 bases from V and 0 bases from J; bases unmatched to any gene: 0. DNA of the CDR3: TGTGCCAGCAGTGAACTAGCGGCGAACACCGGGGAGCTGTTTTTT. Amino acids: CASSELAANTGELFF.

The chain carries TRBV15 and TRBJ2-7; D may be TRBD1 or TRBD2 (5 bases each). The CDR3 sequence is 14 residues long. Germline lookup yields CDR1 LNHNV and CDR2 YYDKDF (reference sequence). The germline V and J ends were trimmed by 2 bases and 4 bases, with 12 bases remaining between them. The CDR3 DNA reads as TGTGCCACCAGCAGATCCGGGACCAGGTACGAGCAGTACGTC. Its translation is CATSRSGTRYEQYV.

The V gene is TRBV4-3, the J gene TRBJ1-2; tentatively, D is TRBD1 (6 bases). Germline V gives CDR1 LGHNA, CDR2 YSLEER. The ends were cut back, 5 bases at V and 4 bases at J, with 17 bases in the middle. This CDR3 region has 15 residues. The CDR3 DNA follows: TGCGCCAGCAGCTCCTGGGGGGGGGCCGTCTATGGCTACACCTTC. It encodes CASSSWGGAVYGYTF.

The chain combines TRBV28 with TRBJ1-2, with D possibly TRBD1 on 5 matching bases. Per the germline V gene, CDR1 is MDHEN and CDR2 is SYDVKM. V gave up 9 bases and J gave up 4 bases, with 12 bases separating them. The CDR3 has 12 amino acids. The CDR3 region has the DNA TGTGCCAGTCTCAGGGAACGCTATGGCTACACCTTC. Translation: CASLRERYGYTF.